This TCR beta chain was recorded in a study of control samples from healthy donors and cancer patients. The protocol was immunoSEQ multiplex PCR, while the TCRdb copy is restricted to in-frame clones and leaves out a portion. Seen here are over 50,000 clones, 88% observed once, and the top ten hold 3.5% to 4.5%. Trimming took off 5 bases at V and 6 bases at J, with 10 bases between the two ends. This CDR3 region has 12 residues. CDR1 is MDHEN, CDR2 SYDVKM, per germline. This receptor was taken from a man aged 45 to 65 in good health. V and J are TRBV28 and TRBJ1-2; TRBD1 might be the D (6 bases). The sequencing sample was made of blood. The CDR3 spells CASSLGADGYTF. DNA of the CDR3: TGTGCCAGCAGTCTGGGGGCCGATGGCTACACCTTC.